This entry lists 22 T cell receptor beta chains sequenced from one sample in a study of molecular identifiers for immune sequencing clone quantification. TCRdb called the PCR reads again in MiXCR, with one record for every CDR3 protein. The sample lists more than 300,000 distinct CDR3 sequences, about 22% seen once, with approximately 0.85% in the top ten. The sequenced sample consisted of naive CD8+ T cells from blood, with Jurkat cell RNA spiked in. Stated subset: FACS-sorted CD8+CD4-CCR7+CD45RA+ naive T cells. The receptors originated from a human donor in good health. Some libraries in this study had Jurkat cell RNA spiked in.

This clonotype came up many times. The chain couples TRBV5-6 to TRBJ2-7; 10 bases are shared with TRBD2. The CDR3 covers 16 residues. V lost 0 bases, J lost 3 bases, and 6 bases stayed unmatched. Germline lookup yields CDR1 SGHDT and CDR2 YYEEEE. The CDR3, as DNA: TGTGCCAGCAGCTTGGCCGTATTAGCGGGGGGCTACGAGCAGTACTTC. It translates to CASSLAVLAGGYEQYF.

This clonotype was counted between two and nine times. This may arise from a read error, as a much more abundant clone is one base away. The chain's CDR3 is CASGRYSMNTEAFF. The CDR3 nucleotides read TGCGCCAGCGGTCGGTACAGCATGAACACTGAAGCTTTCTTT. J is TRBJ1-1 and V is TRBV4-1; no firm D call. The CDR3 has 14 residues. Trimming stripped 8 bases from V and 0 bases from J, with 13 bases between. Germline V CDR1 and CDR2: MGHRA, YSYEKL.

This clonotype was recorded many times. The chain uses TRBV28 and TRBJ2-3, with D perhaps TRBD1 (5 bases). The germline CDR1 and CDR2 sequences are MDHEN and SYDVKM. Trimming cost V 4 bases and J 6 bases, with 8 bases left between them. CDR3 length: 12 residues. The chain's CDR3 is CASSSRVDTQYF. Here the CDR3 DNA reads TGTGCCAGCAGTTCCAGGGTTGATACGCAGTATTTT.

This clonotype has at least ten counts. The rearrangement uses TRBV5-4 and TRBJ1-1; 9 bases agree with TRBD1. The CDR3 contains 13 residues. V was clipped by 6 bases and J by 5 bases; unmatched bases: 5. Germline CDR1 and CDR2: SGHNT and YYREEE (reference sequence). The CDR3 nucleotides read TGTGCCAGCAAACGGACAGGGGAGACTGAAGCTTTCTTT. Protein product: CASKRTGETEAFF.

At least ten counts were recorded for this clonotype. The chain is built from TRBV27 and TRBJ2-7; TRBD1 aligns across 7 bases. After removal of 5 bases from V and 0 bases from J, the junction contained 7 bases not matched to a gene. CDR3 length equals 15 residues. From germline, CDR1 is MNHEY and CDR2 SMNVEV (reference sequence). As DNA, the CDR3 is TGTGCCAGCAGTACCGAGGGGGCCAGCTCCTACGAGCAGTACTTC. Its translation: CASSTEGASSYEQYF.

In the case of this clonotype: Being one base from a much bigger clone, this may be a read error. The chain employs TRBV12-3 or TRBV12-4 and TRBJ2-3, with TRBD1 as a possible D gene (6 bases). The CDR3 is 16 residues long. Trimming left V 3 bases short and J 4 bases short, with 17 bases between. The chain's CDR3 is CASSFERGSVADTQYF. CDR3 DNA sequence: TGTGCCAGCAGTTTTGAGAGGGGGTCGGTAGCAGATACGCAGTATTTT.

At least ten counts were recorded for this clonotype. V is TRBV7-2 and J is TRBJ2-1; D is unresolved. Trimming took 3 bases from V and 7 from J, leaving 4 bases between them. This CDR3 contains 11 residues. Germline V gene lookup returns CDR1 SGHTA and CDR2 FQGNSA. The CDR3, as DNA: TGTGCCAGCAGCTTTTCAAATGAGCAGTTCTTC. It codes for CASSFSNEQFF.

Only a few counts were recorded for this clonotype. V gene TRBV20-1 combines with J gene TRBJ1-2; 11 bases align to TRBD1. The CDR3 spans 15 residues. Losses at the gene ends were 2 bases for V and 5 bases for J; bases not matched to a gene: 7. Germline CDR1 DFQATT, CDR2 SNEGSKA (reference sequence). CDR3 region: CSARRGQGAEYGYTF. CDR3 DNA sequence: TGCAGTGCTAGACGCGGACAGGGGGCAGAATATGGCTACACCTTC.

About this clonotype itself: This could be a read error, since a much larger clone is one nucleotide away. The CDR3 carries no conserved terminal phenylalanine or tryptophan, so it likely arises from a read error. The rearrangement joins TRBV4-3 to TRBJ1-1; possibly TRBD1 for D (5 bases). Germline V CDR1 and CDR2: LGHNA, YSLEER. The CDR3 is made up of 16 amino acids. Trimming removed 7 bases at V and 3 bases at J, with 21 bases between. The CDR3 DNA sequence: TGCGCCAGCACCACAACGTATTGGGGGTTAGACACTGAAGCTTTCTCT. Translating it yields CASTTTYWGLDTEAFS.

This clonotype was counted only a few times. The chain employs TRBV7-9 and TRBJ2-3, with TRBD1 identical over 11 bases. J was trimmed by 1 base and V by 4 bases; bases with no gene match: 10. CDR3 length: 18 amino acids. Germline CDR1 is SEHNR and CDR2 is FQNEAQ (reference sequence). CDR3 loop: CASSSPGQGVSRTDTQYF. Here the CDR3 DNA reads TGTGCCAGCAGCTCGCCGGGACAGGGGGTTTCCCGCACAGATACGCAGTATTTT.

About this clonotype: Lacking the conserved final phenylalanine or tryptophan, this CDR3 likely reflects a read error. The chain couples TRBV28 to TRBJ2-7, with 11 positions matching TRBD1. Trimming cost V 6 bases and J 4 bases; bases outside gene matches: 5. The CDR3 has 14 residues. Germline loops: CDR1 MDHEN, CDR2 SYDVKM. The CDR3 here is CASSSGTGGYEQYS. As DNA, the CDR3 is TGTGCCAGCAGCTCGGGGACAGGGGGTTACGAGCAGTACTCC.

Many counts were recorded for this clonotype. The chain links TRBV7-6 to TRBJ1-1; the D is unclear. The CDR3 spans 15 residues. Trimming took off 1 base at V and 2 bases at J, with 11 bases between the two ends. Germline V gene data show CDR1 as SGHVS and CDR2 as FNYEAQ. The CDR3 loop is CASSLGPGSNTEAFF. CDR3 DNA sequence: TGTGCCAGCAGCTTAGGGCCGGGATCCAACACTGAAGCTTTCTTT.

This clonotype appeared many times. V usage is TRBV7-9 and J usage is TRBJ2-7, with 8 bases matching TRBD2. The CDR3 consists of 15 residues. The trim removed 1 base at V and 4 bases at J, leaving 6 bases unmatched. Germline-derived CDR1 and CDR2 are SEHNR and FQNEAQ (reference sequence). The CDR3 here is CASSLVPSGSYEQYF. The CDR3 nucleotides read TGTGCCAGCAGCTTAGTTCCAAGCGGGAGTTACGAGCAGTACTTC.

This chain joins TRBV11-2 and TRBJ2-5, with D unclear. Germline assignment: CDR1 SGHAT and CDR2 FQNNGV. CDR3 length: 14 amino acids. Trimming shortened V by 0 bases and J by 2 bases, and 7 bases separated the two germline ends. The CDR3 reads CASSLEVGQETQYF. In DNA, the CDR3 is TGTGCCAGCAGCTTAGAGGTGGGGCAAGAGACCCAGTACTTC.

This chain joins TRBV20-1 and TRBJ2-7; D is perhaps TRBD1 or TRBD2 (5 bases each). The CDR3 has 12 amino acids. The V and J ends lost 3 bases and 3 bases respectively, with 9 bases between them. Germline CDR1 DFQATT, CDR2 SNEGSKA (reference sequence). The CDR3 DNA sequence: TGCAGTGCTAGTGAGAGGGGCTACGAGCAGTACTTC. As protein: CSASERGYEQYF.

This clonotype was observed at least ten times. This CDR3 reads CASSARQGGDEQYF. The DNA of the CDR3 is TGTGCCAGCAGTGCCCGACAGGGTGGGGACGAGCAGTACTTC. This chain joins TRBV19 and TRBJ2-7, with 7 bases that match TRBD1. This CDR3 is built from 14 residues. J was trimmed by 5 bases and V by 9 bases; bases with no gene match: 13. CDR1 is LNHDA and CDR2 is SQIVND in the germline V gene (reference sequence). Full variable domain (rest looked up from reference TRBV19 and TRBJ2-7): DGGITQSPKYLFRKEGQNVTLSCEQNLNHDAMYWYRQDPGQGLRLIYYSQIVNDFQKGDIAEGYSVSREKKESFPLTVTSAQKNPTAFYLCASSARQGGDEQYFGPGTRLTVT.

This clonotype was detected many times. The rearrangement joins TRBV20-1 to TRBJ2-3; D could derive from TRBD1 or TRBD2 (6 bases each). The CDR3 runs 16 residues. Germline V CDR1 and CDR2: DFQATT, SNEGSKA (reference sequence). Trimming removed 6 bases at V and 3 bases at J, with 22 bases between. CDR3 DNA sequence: TGCAGTGCCGAGGGGGGCCAGGGAGTTTGGACAGATACGCAGTATTTT. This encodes CSAEGGQGVWTDTQYF.

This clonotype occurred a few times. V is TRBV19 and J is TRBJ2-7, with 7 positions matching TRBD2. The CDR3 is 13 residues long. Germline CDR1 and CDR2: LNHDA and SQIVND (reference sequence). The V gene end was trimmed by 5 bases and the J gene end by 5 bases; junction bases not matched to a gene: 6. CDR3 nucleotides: TGTGCCAGTAGTGCCGGACTAGTTGACGAGCAGTACTTC. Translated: CASSAGLVDEQYF.

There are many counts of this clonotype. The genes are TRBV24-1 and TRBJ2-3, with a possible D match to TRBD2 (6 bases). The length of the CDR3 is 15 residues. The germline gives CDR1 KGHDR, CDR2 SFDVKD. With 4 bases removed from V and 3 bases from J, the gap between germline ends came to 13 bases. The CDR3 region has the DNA TGTGCCACCAGTGACGGGCGGGATCGTACAGATACGCAGTATTTT. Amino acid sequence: CATSDGRDRTDTQYF.

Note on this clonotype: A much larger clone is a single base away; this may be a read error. CDR3: CASSDRNADTQYF. The CDR3 bases are TGCGCCAGCAGCGACCGCAATGCAGATACGCAGTATTTT. This sequence joins TRBV4-3 and TRBJ2-3; D gene unclear. V lost 5 bases and J lost 4, with 10 bases in between. This CDR3 contains 13 residues. Germline lookup yields CDR1 LGHNA and CDR2 YSLEER.

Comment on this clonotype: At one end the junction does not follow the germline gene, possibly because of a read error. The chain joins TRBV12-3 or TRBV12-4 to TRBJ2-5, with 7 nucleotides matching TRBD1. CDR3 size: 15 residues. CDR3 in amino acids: CASSFRQGPQETRYF. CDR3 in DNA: TGTGCCAGCAGCTTTCGACAGGGACCCCAAGAGACCCGGTACTTC.

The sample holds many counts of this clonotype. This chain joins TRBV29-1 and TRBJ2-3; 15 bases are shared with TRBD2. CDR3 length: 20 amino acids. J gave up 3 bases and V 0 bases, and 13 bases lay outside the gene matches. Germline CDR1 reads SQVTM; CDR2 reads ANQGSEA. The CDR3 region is CSVEDPGLAGGPSITDTQYF. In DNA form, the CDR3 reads TGCAGCGTTGAAGACCCAGGACTAGCGGGGGGGCCGTCTATAACAGATACGCAGTATTTT.